This T cell receptor beta chain was captured by sequencing in a study of Ad26.COV2.S vaccination and SARS-CoV-2 variants. Here immunoSEQ multiplex PCR was the method, and the copy in TCRdb shows in-frame clones only, minus some. This sample has 300,000 to 500,000 clones, with roughly nine tenths found just once. Specified treatment: around 19 received Ad26.COV2.S at low or high dose, single or two shots; five or six received placebo; per-sample allocation not given. Specimen acquisition occurred on day 63 following the initial vaccine or placebo injection. The shot given was an Ad26 vector that makes Wuhan-strain SARS-CoV-2 spike. V shed 7 bases and J shed 8 bases, with 6 bases lying between them. The germline gives CDR1 SQVTM, CDR2 ANQGSEA. The CDR3 runs to 9 residues.

The sequencing here drew on peripheral blood, taken in a trial of Ad26.COV2.S vaccine versus placebo. The TCR was taken from a person aged 18 to 59 who received the Ad26.COV2.S COVID-19 vaccine or a placebo. This chain links TRBV29-1 with TRBJ2-1; D gene uncertain. CDR3 DNA sequence: TGCAGCGCTGGGGATGAGCAGTTCTTC. Translation: CSAGDEQFF.